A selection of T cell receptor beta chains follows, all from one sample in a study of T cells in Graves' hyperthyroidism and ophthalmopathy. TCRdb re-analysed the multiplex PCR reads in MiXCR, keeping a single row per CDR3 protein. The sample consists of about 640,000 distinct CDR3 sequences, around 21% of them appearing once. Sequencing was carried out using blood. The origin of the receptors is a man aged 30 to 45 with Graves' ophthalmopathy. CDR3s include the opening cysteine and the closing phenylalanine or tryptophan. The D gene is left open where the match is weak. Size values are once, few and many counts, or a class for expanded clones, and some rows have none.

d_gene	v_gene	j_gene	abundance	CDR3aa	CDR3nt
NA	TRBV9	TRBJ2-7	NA	CASSVAPQRGIEQYF	TGTGCCAGCAGCGTAGCTCCGCAGAGAGGCATCGAGCAGTACTTC
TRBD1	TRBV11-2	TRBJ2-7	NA	CASTRGTTSYEQYF	TGTGCCAGCACCAGGGGGACAACCAGCTACGAGCAGTACTTC
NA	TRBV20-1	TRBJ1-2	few	CSARAGVGGAGYTF	TGCAGTGCTAGAGCCGGGGTCGGCGGTGCGGGCTACACCTTC
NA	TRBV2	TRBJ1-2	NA	CASSDHTVYTF	TGTGCCAGCAGTGACCACACAGTCTACACCTTC
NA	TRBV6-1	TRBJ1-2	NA	CASSDYRDGYTF	TGTGCCAGCAGTGACTACAGGGACGGCTACACCTTC
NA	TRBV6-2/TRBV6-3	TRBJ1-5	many	CASSYLDSRISNQPQHF	TGTGCCAGCAGTTACTTGGACAGCCGAATCAGCAATCAGCCCCAGCATTTT
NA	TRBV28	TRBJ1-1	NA	CASSWAEFMNTEAFF	TGTGCCAGCAGTTGGGCAGAATTCATGAACACTGAAGCTTTCTTT
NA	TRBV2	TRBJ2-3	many	CASSDFDTQYF	TGTGCCAGCAGTGATTTCGATACGCAGTATTTT
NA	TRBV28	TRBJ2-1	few	CASSLDPDNEQFF	TGTGCCAGCAGTCTCGACCCGGACAATGAGCAGTTCTTC
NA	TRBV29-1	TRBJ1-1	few	CSATLRGGAFF	TGCAGCGCCACACTTAGGGGTGGAGCTTTCTTT
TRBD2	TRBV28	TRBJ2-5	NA	CASSSSPSLAGRGETQYF	TGTGCCAGCAGTTCCTCCCCCTCCCTAGCGGGAAGGGGAGAGACCCAGTACTTC
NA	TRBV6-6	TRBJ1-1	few	CANSYESWTEAFF	TGTGCCAACAGTTACGAGAGTTGGACTGAAGCTTTCTTT
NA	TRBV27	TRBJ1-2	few	CASKTNDDRQGPHWGDGYTF	TGTGCCAGCAAGACTAACGATGATAGGCAGGGGCCTCACTGGGGTGATGGCTACACCTTC
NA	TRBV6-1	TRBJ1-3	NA	CASSRDRLSSGNTIYF	TGTGCCAGCAGTCGGGACCGACTGAGCTCTGGAAACACCATATATTTT